The rows below give T cell receptor beta chains drawn from one sample of a study of monozygotic twins with cystic fibrosis. TCRdb's table, derived via immunoSEQ multiplex PCR, lists solely in-frame clones and lacks some. The sample lists some 32,000 clones, approximately 92% occurring once. The sequencing sample was made of blood. These receptors were collected from a girl under 10 years old with cystic fibrosis. The CDR3 runs from the conserved cysteine through the conserved F or W. A D gene is named only where the DNA matches it firmly. Rows give clone size only sometimes, using once, few, many, or a class for an expanded clone.

v_gene: TRBV7-9
j_gene: TRBJ2-5
d_gene: TRBD2
abundance: -
CDR3aa: CASSLAPPGLAKTQYF
CDR3nt: TGTGCCAGCAGCTTAGCGCCTCCGGGACTAGCAAAGACCCAGTACTTC

v_gene: TRBV5-6
j_gene: TRBJ2-2
d_gene: -
abundance: -
CDR3aa: CASSSTWNSNTGELFF
CDR3nt: TGTGCCAGCAGCTCTACCTGGAATTCGAACACCGGGGAGCTGTTTTTT

v_gene: TRBV19
j_gene: TRBJ2-4
d_gene: -
abundance: -
CDR3aa: CASRGPLQNIQYF
CDR3nt: TGTGCCAGTAGGGGACCCCTTCAAAACATTCAGTACTTC

v_gene: TRBV28
j_gene: TRBJ1-2
d_gene: TRBD1
abundance: -
CDR3aa: CASSLLDRHYGYIF
CDR3nt: TGTGCCAGCAGTTTATTGGACAGGCACTATGGCTACATCTTC

v_gene: TRBV7-9
j_gene: TRBJ1-4
d_gene: TRBD1
abundance: -
CDR3aa: CASSPRDRGGTNEKLFF
CDR3nt: TGTGCCAGCAGCCCCAGGGACAGGGGGGGAACTAATGAAAAACTGTTTTTT

v_gene: TRBV5-4
j_gene: TRBJ1-1
d_gene: -
abundance: -
CDR3aa: CASSFGRTLNTEAFF
CDR3nt: TGTGCCAGCAGCTTCGGTCGGACTTTGAACACTGAAGCTTTCTTT

v_gene: TRBV4-2
j_gene: TRBJ2-1
d_gene: -
abundance: -
CDR3aa: CASSQDGTYNEQFF
CDR3nt: TGTGCCAGCAGCCAAGACGGCACCTACAATGAGCAGTTCTTC

v_gene: TRBV5-4
j_gene: TRBJ2-1
d_gene: -
abundance: once
CDR3aa: CASSLVTGNNEQFF
CDR3nt: TGTGCCAGCAGCTTGGTTACAGGGAACAATGAGCAGTTCTTC

v_gene: TRBV4-2
j_gene: TRBJ1-1
d_gene: -
abundance: -
CDR3aa: CASSQDRGPDTEAFF
CDR3nt: TGTGCCAGCAGCCAAGATAGGGGACCCGACACTGAAGCTTTCTTT

v_gene: TRBV5-4
j_gene: TRBJ2-1
d_gene: TRBD2
abundance: -
CDR3aa: CASSFKRESRNEQFF
CDR3nt: TGTGCCAGCAGCTTCAAGCGGGAGAGCCGCAATGAGCAGTTCTTC

v_gene: TRBV30
j_gene: TRBJ2-1
d_gene: TRBD2
abundance: -
CDR3aa: CAWRAPLAGGRGEQFF
CDR3nt: TGTGCCTGGAGGGCACCGCTAGCGGGGGGCAGAGGTGAGCAGTTCTTC

v_gene: TRBV27
j_gene: TRBJ2-7
d_gene: -
abundance: -
CDR3aa: CASHPVALPYEQYF
CDR3nt: TGTGCCAGCCACCCGGTAGCCTTACCCTACGAGCAGTACTTC

v_gene: TRBV5-1
j_gene: TRBJ1-3
d_gene: TRBD1
abundance: -
CDR3aa: CASSFGTGGRNTIYF
CDR3nt: TGCGCCAGCAGCTTCGGGACAGGGGGCAGAAACACCATATATTTT

v_gene: TRBV28
j_gene: TRBJ2-7
d_gene: TRBD1
abundance: -
CDR3aa: CASSLPLDRGLNYEQYF
CDR3nt: TGTGCCAGCAGTTTACCCCTGGACAGGGGGCTTAACTACGAGCAGTACTTC

v_gene: TRBV11-2
j_gene: TRBJ2-7
d_gene: TRBD1
abundance: once
CDR3aa: CASSSPGTGHYEQYF
CDR3nt: TGTGCCAGCAGCTCGCCCGGGACAGGGCACTACGAGCAGTACTTC

v_gene: TRBV25-1
j_gene: TRBJ2-5
d_gene: TRBD1
abundance: -
CDR3aa: CASRTGGTETQYF
CDR3nt: TGTGCCAGCAGAACAGGGGGCACAGAGACCCAGTACTTC

v_gene: TRBV4-1
j_gene: TRBJ1-1
d_gene: -
abundance: -
CDR3aa: CASSQEGRGPRYTEAFF
CDR3nt: TGCGCCAGCAGCCAAGAGGGGAGGGGTCCTAGGTACACTGAAGCTTTCTTT

v_gene: TRBV30
j_gene: TRBJ2-3
d_gene: TRBD2
abundance: -
CDR3aa: CAWSVWRGAGTDTQYF
CDR3nt: TGTGCCTGGAGTGTTTGGCGGGGGGCGGGCACAGATACGCAGTATTTT

v_gene: TRBV5-4
j_gene: TRBJ1-2
d_gene: -
abundance: -
CDR3aa: CASSLSQAYGYTF
CDR3nt: TGTGCCAGCAGCTTGTCACAAGCTTATGGCTACACCTTC

v_gene: TRBV30
j_gene: TRBJ1-4
d_gene: -
abundance: -
CDR3aa: CAWSPGPYEKLFF
CDR3nt: TGTGCCTGGAGTCCTGGCCCCTATGAAAAACTGTTTTTT

v_gene: TRBV6-4
j_gene: TRBJ2-3
d_gene: TRBD2
abundance: -
CDR3aa: CASSERGGTDTQYF
CDR3nt: TGTGCCAGCAGTGAGCGGGGGGGCACAGATACGCAGTATTTT

v_gene: TRBV5-1
j_gene: TRBJ2-5
d_gene: -
abundance: few
CDR3aa: CASSLVPQQEWETQYF
CDR3nt: TGCGCCAGCAGCTTAGTGCCCCAACAGGAGTGGGAGACCCAGTACTTC

v_gene: TRBV27
j_gene: TRBJ1-5
d_gene: -
abundance: -
CDR3aa: CASSFRGRASQPQHF
CDR3nt: TGTGCCAGCAGTTTTAGGGGCAGGGCTAGTCAGCCCCAGCATTTT

v_gene: TRBV10-3
j_gene: TRBJ2-5
d_gene: TRBD1
abundance: -
CDR3aa: CAISAGQGKETQYF
CDR3nt: TGTGCCATCAGCGCGGGACAGGGGAAAGAGACCCAGTACTTC

v_gene: TRBV19
j_gene: TRBJ1-1
d_gene: TRBD1
abundance: once
CDR3aa: CASSTLTGWLDTEAFF
CDR3nt: TGTGCCAGTAGTACCTTGACAGGGTGGTTGGACACTGAAGCTTTCTTT

v_gene: TRBV5-4
j_gene: TRBJ2-1
d_gene: -
abundance: -
CDR3aa: CASSSGGGEQFF
CDR3nt: TGTGCCAGCAGCTCGGGGGGCGGTGAGCAGTTCTTC